This T cell receptor (beta chain) emerged from a study of blood T cell repertoires in COVID-19. Study background: COVID-19 samples, acute and convalescent, were from the United States, Italy and Spain.

V lost 7 bases and J lost 8; bases outside the gene matches: 6. CDR1 LGHDT and CDR2 YNNKEL come from the germline V gene (reference sequence). The CDR3 consists of 13 residues. Authors' methods: For nucleated cells, counts were estimated from reference gene primer amplification. Sequencing used immunoSEQ multiplex PCR; TCRdb keeps in-frame clones, though not all of them. That table furnishes V, J and clone size, whereas the DNA furnished D and trimming. The sample includes about 140,000 clones, 88% of them seen just once. The Seattle patients joined while their infection was active and were tracked longitudinally afterward.

Sequenced: peripheral blood. The V gene is TRBV3-1 (or the pseudogene TRBV3-2), the J gene TRBJ1-4; 8 nucleotides agree with TRBD1. This sequence originates from a human donor with COVID-19, enrolled during active disease. The donor label of this sample is uncertain. DNA for the CDR3: TGTGCCAGCAATTCCCAGGGGGCCGAAAAACTGTTTTTT. Its translation: CASNSQGAEKLFF.